One and the same sample provided the 10 T cell receptor beta chains below, sequenced in a study of shared clonotypes between healthy human individuals. The method was immunoSEQ multiplex PCR; TCRdb's version includes in-frame clones alone and lacks a portion of them. This sample yields some 500,000 clones, of which about 96% are seen a single time; nearly 0.065% belongs to the top ten. Sequenced sample: naive CD4+ T cells sorted from blood. Subset defined: CD45RA+ positively selected. These TCRs come from a woman younger than 45 in good health.

The gene calls are TRBV6-5 and TRBJ2-3; TRBD2 is a possible D gene (6 bases). The ends were cut back, 0 bases at V and 1 base at J, with 11 bases in the middle. Germline V gives CDR1 MNHEY, CDR2 SVGAGI. This CDR3 region has 16 residues. The CDR3 region is CASSYSRAGGTDTQYF. The DNA of the CDR3 is TGTGCCAGCAGTTACTCGAGAGCGGGTGGCACAGATACGCAGTATTTT.

J is TRBJ2-1 and V is TRBV28; either TRBD1 or TRBD2 may supply D (6 bases each). From germline, CDR1 is MDHEN and CDR2 SYDVKM. The CDR3 totals 11 residues. V was pared by 3 bases and J by 14 bases, with 11 bases between. Written as DNA, the CDR3 is TGTGCCAGCAGTTTTATGAGGGGGGAGTTCTTC. This encodes CASSFMRGEFF.

The chain combines TRBV28 with TRBJ1-5; D ambiguous. The length of the CDR3 is 15 residues. Germline V gene lookup returns CDR1 MDHEN and CDR2 SYDVKM. V lost 1 base and J lost 0, with 7 bases in between. DNA of the CDR3: TGTGCCAGCAGTTTATTTGGCACTAGCAATCAGCCCCAGCATTTT. Translating gives CASSLFGTSNQPQHF.

The rearrangement links TRBV5-8 to TRBJ2-2, with TRBD1 as a possible D gene (5 bases). Per the germline V gene, CDR1 is SGHTS and CDR2 is YDEGEE. This CDR3 contains 16 residues. V was shortened by 0 bases and J by 2 bases, with 11 bases between the two germline ends. The CDR3 bases are TGTGCCAGCAGCTTGGGCGTCAGGGCTAACACCGGGGAGCTGTTTTTT. Encoded protein: CASSLGVRANTGELFF.

This clone showed up just once. The sample carries other DNA sequences with the same CDR3. The chain links TRBV5-1 to TRBJ1-1, with no clear D. V was pared by 2 bases and J by 0 bases, with 5 bases between. Germline loops: CDR1 SGHRS, CDR2 YFSETQ. The CDR3 length is 13 residues. This CDR3 is CASSLGLNTEAFF. DNA of the CDR3: TGCGCCAGCAGCTTAGGCCTGAACACTGAAGCTTTCTTT.

J is TRBJ2-3 and V is TRBV5-1; no clear D. The CDR3 is 11 residues long. The V gene lost 4 bases and the J gene lost 3 bases, with 3 bases spanning the gap. Germline V gene sequence: CDR1 SGHRS, CDR2 YFSETQ. This chain's CDR3 is CASSETDTQYF. CDR3 nucleotides: TGCGCCAGCAGCGAAACAGATACGCAGTATTTT.

The chain combines TRBV28 with TRBJ1-5; a weak D match, TRBD1 (5 bases). The CDR3 runs 14 residues. V lost 6 bases and J lost 6, with 15 bases in between. Germline CDR1 and CDR2: MDHEN and SYDVKM. The CDR3 region has the DNA TGTGCCAGCAGGGTGGTTGGGGGGGTTCAGCCCCAGCATTTT. This sequence encodes CASRVVGGVQPQHF.

The chain combines TRBV5-4 with TRBJ1-2; a possible D gene is TRBD1 (6 bases). Germline loops: CDR1 SGHNT, CDR2 YYREEE (reference sequence). With 9 bases removed from V and 6 bases from J, the gap between germline ends came to 18 bases. This CDR3 comprises 13 residues. This CDR3 is CAILYPGENGYTF. The CDR3, as DNA: TGTGCCATCCTTTACCCAGGGGAGAATGGCTACACCTTC.

V gene TRBV27 combines with J gene TRBJ1-1, with 8 bases lining up with TRBD1. V dropped 5 bases and J dropped 2; count of bases not matched to a gene: 4. The CDR3 is 14 residues long. Germline lookup yields CDR1 MNHEY and CDR2 SMNVEV (reference sequence). In DNA form, the CDR3 reads TGTGCCAGCAGTCGACAGGGGCTAAACACTGAAGCTTTCTTT. Protein sequence: CASSRQGLNTEAFF.

V is TRBV18 and J is TRBJ1-4, with D perhaps TRBD1 (5 bases). The germline V gene encodes CDR1 KGHSH and CDR2 LQKENI. Trimming stripped 4 bases from V and 6 bases from J, with 12 bases between. This CDR3 has 14 amino acids. The CDR3 here is CASSRAGQYEKLFF. The CDR3 bases are TGTGCCAGCTCACGGGCAGGGCAGTATGAAAAACTGTTTTTT.